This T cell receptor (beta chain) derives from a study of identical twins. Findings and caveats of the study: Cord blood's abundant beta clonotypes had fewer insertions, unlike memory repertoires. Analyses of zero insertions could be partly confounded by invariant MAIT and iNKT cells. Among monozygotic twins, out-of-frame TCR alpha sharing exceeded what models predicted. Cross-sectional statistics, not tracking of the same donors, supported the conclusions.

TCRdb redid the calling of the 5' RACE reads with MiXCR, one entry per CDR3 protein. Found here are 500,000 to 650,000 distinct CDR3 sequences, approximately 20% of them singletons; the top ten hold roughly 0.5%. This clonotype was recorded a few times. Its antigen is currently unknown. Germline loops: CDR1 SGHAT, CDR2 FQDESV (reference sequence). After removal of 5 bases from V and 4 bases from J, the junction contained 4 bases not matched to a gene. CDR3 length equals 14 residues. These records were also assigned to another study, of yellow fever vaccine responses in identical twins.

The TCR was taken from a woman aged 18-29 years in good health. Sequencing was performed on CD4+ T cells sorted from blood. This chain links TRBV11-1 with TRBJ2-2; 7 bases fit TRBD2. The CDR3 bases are TGTGCCAGCAGCATTGGGGAGGGCACCGGGGAGCTGTTTTTT. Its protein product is CASSIGEGTGELFF.